The 10 T cell receptor beta chains reported below all come from one sample, sequenced in a study of blood T cell repertoires in COVID-19. Clones were sequenced by immunoSEQ multiplex PCR, and TCRdb holds only the in-frame ones, with some missing. Of 250,000 to 300,000 clones listed, 88% are singletons. The sample taken for sequencing was peripheral blood. These receptors all come from a woman in her 30s who had recovered from COVID-19.

V and J are TRBV19 and TRBJ1-2, with TRBD1 matching 9 bases. There are 13 residues in the CDR3. The junction had 2 bases not matched to a gene; V was cut back by 6 bases and J by 3 bases. CDR1 and CDR2 (germline): LNHDA, SQIVND (reference sequence). CDR3 loop: CASRRQGDYGYTF. Written as DNA, the CDR3 is TGTGCCAGTAGGAGACAGGGGGACTATGGCTACACCTTC.

This chain uses TRBV7-3 with TRBJ2-7; 9 bases map to TRBD2. V was clipped by 5 bases and J by 5 bases; unmatched bases: 7. CDR1 and CDR2 (germline): SGHTA, FQGTGA. This CDR3 is 14 amino acids long. CDR3 DNA sequence: TGTGCCAGCAGCCCTGGGACTAGCTTAAACGAGCAGTACTTC. Translated, it gives CASSPGTSLNEQYF.

The chain employs TRBV15 and TRBJ2-3; perhaps TRBD1 as D (6 bases). V was clipped by 1 base and J by 6 bases, with 11 bases between them. CDR1 is LNHNV, CDR2 YYDKDF, per germline (reference sequence). CDR3 length: 14 residues. This chain's CDR3 is CATSRGPGEDTQYF. The CDR3 DNA sequence: TGTGCCACCAGCAGAGGTCCAGGGGAGGATACGCAGTATTTT.

There are a few counts of this clone. This chain joins TRBV15 and TRBJ1-1; possible D gene TRBD1, 6 bases. V gave up 3 bases and J gave up 11 bases, with 16 bases separating them. The CDR3 sequence is 13 residues long. Germline assignment: CDR1 LNHNV and CDR2 YYDKDF (reference sequence). The CDR3 reads CATSRTLTGLAFF. CDR3 coding DNA: TGTGCCACCAGCAGGACATTAACAGGGCTGGCTTTCTTT.

The genes are TRBV28 and TRBJ2-7; possible D gene TRBD1, 6 bases. The CDR3 length is 15 residues. Germline values: CDR1 MDHEN, CDR2 SYDVKM. V was pared by 5 bases and J by 2 bases, with 16 bases between. This chain's CDR3 is CASSSAGTIAYEQYF. The CDR3 nucleotides read TGTGCCAGCAGTAGCGCCGGGACAATCGCCTACGAGCAGTACTTC. Full variable domain (rest looked up from reference TRBV28 and TRBJ2-7): DVKVTQSSRYLVKRTGEKVFLECVQDMDHENMFWYRQDPGLGLRLIYFSYDVKMKEKGDIPEGYSVSREKKERFSLILESASTNQTSMYLCASSSAGTIAYEQYFGPGTRLTVT.

This sequence joins TRBV29-1 and TRBJ2-1; 8 nucleotides agree with TRBD1. The length of the CDR3 is 14 residues. V lost 7 bases to trimming and J lost 3 bases; unmatched junction nucleotides: 8. Germline V gene sequence: CDR1 SQVTM, CDR2 ANQGSEA. The CDR3 loop is CSASSGQDYNEQFF. CDR3 sequence (DNA): TGCAGCGCGTCTTCGGGACAGGACTACAATGAGCAGTTCTTC.

The chain links TRBV3-1 (or the pseudogene TRBV3-2) to TRBJ2-7, with TRBD1 matching 12 bases. Germline-derived CDR1 and CDR2 are LGHDT and YNNKEL (reference sequence). This CDR3 has 14 residues. The ends lost 4 bases at V and 9 bases at J; junction bases unmatched: 7. CDR3 in DNA: TGTGCCAGCAGCCCCGGGACAGGGGGCTATGGGCAGTACTTC. This gives the protein CASSPGTGGYGQYF.

The chain recombines TRBV5-1 with TRBJ2-3; a weak D match, TRBD2 (5 bases). Germline CDR1 SGHRS, CDR2 YFSETQ. The germline V and J ends were trimmed by 6 bases and 2 bases, with 13 bases remaining between them. The CDR3 extends over 14 amino acids. CDR3 sequence: CASTGGTNTDTQYF. In DNA, the CDR3 is TGCGCCAGCACCGGAGGAACCAACACAGATACGCAGTATTTT.

This chain connects TRBV2 to TRBJ1-2; 8 bases map to TRBD1. The CDR3 is 14 residues long. Germline CDR1 and CDR2: SNHLY and FYNNEI. V dropped 6 bases and J dropped 6; count of bases not matched to a gene: 9. The DNA for the CDR3 is TGTGCCAGCAGCTATACGACAGGGGCGGATGGCTACACCTTC. Amino acid sequence: CASSYTTGADGYTF.

This clone appeared once. The chain joins TRBV28 to TRBJ2-7; D not certain. Germline V gives CDR1 MDHEN, CDR2 SYDVKM. Trimming left V 3 bases short and J 6 bases short, with 12 bases between. The CDR3 is made up of 13 amino acids. CDR3 coding DNA: TGTGCCAGCAGTTTGCCAGTAAGTTTCGAGCAGTACTTC. Its protein is CASSLPVSFEQYF.